This T cell receptor beta chain stems from a study of T cells after yellow fever vaccination. The wider study: Preparation of the low-cell-number fractions used SMART-Seq v4 Ultra Low Input. Whole-study results and caveats: Shared CD4/CD8 clonotypes were a small share, likely from convergent recombination. Post-booster reappearance was seen for most primary-vaccination clones (about 95% CD4, 75% to 90% CD8).

Germline V lookup: CDR1 SGHTA, CDR2 FQGNSA. Trimming cost V 5 bases and J 10 bases, with 15 bases left between them. The CDR3 has 13 amino acids. This clonotype was counted between two and nine times. Its antigen is not known. UMIs were added to TCR cDNA along with a universal primer site when it was made by 5'RACE template switching. TCRdb reanalysed the 5' RACE reads using MiXCR and keeps one entry per CDR3 protein. The top ten hold approximately 0.85% of the sample, which has around 250,000 distinct CDR3 sequences, about 7% seen once. The chain employs TRBV7-2 and TRBJ2-1; either TRBD1 or TRBD2 may supply D (5 bases each). This sequence originates from a man aged 30 to 45 who received the YFV17D yellow fever vaccine. The material was CD4+ T cells sorted from PBMCs, obtained 15 days after the yellow fever booster vaccination. The CDR3 bases are TGTGCCAGCAGCCCCGGGGCGGCAGGGGAGCAGTTCTTC. Translating it yields CASSPGAAGEQFF.